A selection of T cell receptor beta chains follows, all from one sample in a study of blood T cell repertoires in COVID-19. Here immunoSEQ multiplex PCR was the method, and the copy in TCRdb shows in-frame clones only, minus some. The table lists some 340,000 clones, around 87% of them singletons. The sequenced material came from PBMCs or T cells enriched from blood (not recorded which). All receptors come from a woman in her twenties or thirties who had recovered from COVID-19. The CDR3 runs from the conserved cysteine through the conserved F or W. A D gene is named only where the DNA matches it firmly. Size values are once, few and many counts, or a class for expanded clones, and some rows have none.

J	D	V	size	DNA	CDR3
TRBJ2-1	NA	TRBV10-3	NA	TGTGCCATCACCAATACAGCCGACGAGCAGTTCTTC	CAITNTADEQFF
TRBJ2-2	TRBD1	TRBV27	NA	TGTGCCAGCAGATCACAGGGGGCATCCGCGAACACCGGGGAGCTGTTTTTT	CASRSQGASANTGELFF
TRBJ1-4	NA	TRBV4-3	NA	TGCGCCAGCAGCCAAGATGAGGGAAATAATGAAAAACTGTTTTTT	CASSQDEGNNEKLFF
TRBJ1-1	NA	TRBV18	once	TGTGCCAGCTCACCCTCATTATCAGGACAGAACACTGAAGCTTTCTTT	CASSPSLSGQNTEAFF
TRBJ1-1	NA	TRBV4-3	NA	TGCGCCAGCAGCCAAGTGGCAGGGCAGGAAGCTTTCTTT	CASSQVAGQEAFF
TRBJ2-3	TRBD2	TRBV18	NA	TGTGCCAGCTCCCCGGGACTAGCAACCGATACGCAGTATTTT	CASSPGLATDTQYF
TRBJ1-1	TRBD1	TRBV7-2	once	TGTGCCAGCAGCCGAGGGACAGGGCGCCTAGCTTTCTTT	CASSRGTGRLAFF
TRBJ1-6	NA	TRBV30	NA	TGTGCCGGACACCTTCAGGCAGTAAATTCACCCCTCCACTTT	CAGHLQAVNSPLHF
TRBJ2-1	NA	TRBV19	NA	TGTGCCAGTAGCAGGGGCGACAATGAGCAGTTCTTC	CASSRGDNEQFF
TRBJ1-2	TRBD1	TRBV4-3	once	TGCGCCAGCAGCCTAGGGACAGGGCATAACTATGGCTACACCTTC	CASSLGTGHNYGYTF
TRBJ1-4	NA	TRBV5-4	NA	TGTGCCAGCAGCCTGCGGGGGGAAGGTGAAAAACTGTTTTTT	CASSLRGEGEKLFF
TRBJ2-3	NA	TRBV19	NA	TGTGCCAGTAAGGCGCCCGGAGTAGTCTCTACGCAGTATTTT	CASKAPGVVSTQYF
TRBJ2-2	NA	TRBV4-1	NA	TGCGCCAGCAGCCTCCCCGGGTCACGCACCGGGGAGCTGTTTTTT	CASSLPGSRTGELFF
TRBJ1-3	TRBD1	TRBV7-6	NA	TGTGCCAGCAGCTCCTATTCCCAGGGGGTGAAAGCTGGAAACACCATATATTTT	CASSSYSQGVKAGNTIYF
TRBJ2-3	TRBD1	TRBV7-9	NA	TGTGCCAGCAGTAATACCGACAGGGAATCGCCCTCAGATACGCAGTATTTT	CASSNTDRESPSDTQYF
TRBJ2-7	NA	TRBV4-1	once	TGCGCCAGCAGCCAAGGGGCAGGAAGAATGTACGAGCAGTACTTC	CASSQGAGRMYEQYF
TRBJ1-2	NA	TRBV4-1	NA	TGCGCCAGCAGCCAAGTGCCGGGGGGGAACTATGGCTACACCTTC	CASSQVPGGNYGYTF
TRBJ1-2	TRBD1	TRBV4-1	NA	TGCGCCAGCAGCCAAGGGACAGGGGGTGCCTATGGCTACACCTTC	CASSQGTGGAYGYTF
TRBJ1-1	TRBD1	TRBV7-9	once	TGTGCCAGCAGCTTAGATGGGACAGGGTACACTGAAGCTTTCTTT	CASSLDGTGYTEAFF
TRBJ1-6	TRBD1	TRBV27	once	TGTGCCATCGGACAGGGGAATTCACCCCTCCACTTT	CAIGQGNSPLHF
TRBJ1-6	NA	TRBV2	NA	TGTGCCAGCAGGCGGACTCGTAATTCACCCCTCCACTTT	CASRRTRNSPLHF
TRBJ1-1	TRBD1	TRBV25-1	NA	TGTGCCAGCAGTGGGAGGACAGGGCTGAACACTGAAGCTTTCTTT	CASSGRTGLNTEAFF
TRBJ2-7	TRBD2	TRBV7-2	NA	TGTGCCAGCAGCCCCTTCCCCGGCGGGGGGTCATACCACTACGAGCAGTACTTC	CASSPFPGGGSYHYEQYF
TRBJ2-7	TRBD2	TRBV4-2	NA	TGTGCCAGCAGCCACTCAAGGGCGGGGGGGCCCGGCGAGCAGTACTTC	CASSHSRAGGPGEQYF
TRBJ2-1	TRBD1	TRBV30	few	TGTGCCTGGGCCCCGGGACAGGCAAATGAGCAGTTCTTC	CAWAPGQANEQFF
TRBJ2-7	NA	TRBV7-8	NA	TGTGCCAGCAGCTTAGTGGACTTGGGGATCGACGGCGAGCAGTACTTC	CASSLVDLGIDGEQYF
TRBJ2-7	TRBD2	TRBV5-4	NA	TGTGCCAGCAGATCCAGGACTAGCGGTCAGAACGAGCAGTACTTC	CASRSRTSGQNEQYF
TRBJ2-3	TRBD2	TRBV6-5	NA	TGTGCCAGCAGGTGGGGCGGGGGGGCAACAGATACGCAGTATTTT	CASRWGGGATDTQYF
TRBJ2-3	TRBD2	TRBV7-3	once	TGTGCCAGCAGCTTAACGAGCGGGGGGGCCCCAGATACGCAGTATTTT	CASSLTSGGAPDTQYF
TRBJ2-5	NA	TRBV14	NA	TGTGCCAGCAGCCAAGATCTCGGACTACCTCAAGAGACCCAGTACTTC	CASSQDLGLPQETQYF
TRBJ2-3	TRBD2	TRBV4-2	NA	TGTGCCAGCAGCCCCGGACTAGCGGGGGGGCCAACAGATACGCAGTATTTT	CASSPGLAGGPTDTQYF
TRBJ2-1	TRBD2	TRBV14	NA	TGTGCCAGCAGCCAAGTCAAGGGACTAGGTGAGAATGAGCAGTTCTTC	CASSQVKGLGENEQFF
TRBJ1-1	NA	TRBV7-9	NA	TGTGCCAGCAGCTCGCACGCAGTCCTCACTGAAGCTTTCTTT	CASSSHAVLTEAFF
TRBJ1-1	TRBD1	TRBV7-9	NA	TGTGCCAGCAGCCCGGACAGGGCGATAATGAACACTGAAGCTTTCTTT	CASSPDRAIMNTEAFF
TRBJ1-2	NA	TRBV5-6	NA	TGTGCCAGCAGCTTGGACTGGGGAGGCGGCTACACCTTC	CASSLDWGGGYTF
TRBJ2-7	TRBD1	TRBV20-1	NA	TGCAGTGCTAGTCGACAGGGCTACGAGCAGTACTTC	CSASRQGYEQYF
TRBJ2-5	NA	TRBV2	once	TGTGCCAGCAGTGAGCTAGCGTATCAAGAGACCCAGTACTTC	CASSELAYQETQYF
TRBJ2-1	TRBD2	TRBV5-1	NA	TGCGCCAGCAGCCCGTTACTTAGCGGGGGGCCCCTATACTGGAGCTCCTACAATGAGCAGTTCTTC	CASSPLLSGGPLYWSSYNEQFF
TRBJ2-1	TRBD2	TRBV7-2	NA	TGTGCCAGCAGCAAAACTAGCGGGGGGGCCCATGAGCAGTTCTTC	CASSKTSGGAHEQFF
TRBJ2-7	TRBD1	TRBV7-2	NA	TGTGCCAGCAGCTCGTTGTCCCAGGGGGTCGGCTACGAGCAGTACTTC	CASSSLSQGVGYEQYF
TRBJ1-2	NA	TRBV6-5	NA	TGTGCCAGCAGGACGGCTGGGGCGGCCTATGGCTACACCTTC	CASRTAGAAYGYTF
TRBJ1-1	NA	TRBV20-1	NA	TGCAGTGCTAGAGATACGCAGGCTTTCTTT	CSARDTQAFF
TRBJ2-3	NA	TRBV18	NA	TGTGCCAGCTCACCAGGCGGGGCCAGTACGCAGTATTTT	CASSPGGASTQYF
TRBJ1-1	NA	TRBV5-1	NA	TGCGCCAGCAGCATAAACAGGATCATGAACACTGAAGCTTTCTTT	CASSINRIMNTEAFF
TRBJ2-7	NA	TRBV7-2	NA	TGTGCCAGCAGCCGGGAAAATCGCTACGAGCAGTACTTC	CASSRENRYEQYF
TRBJ2-3	TRBD2	TRBV10-3	NA	TGTGCCATCAGTGGGTACTCGCGGGGGGGTATTTCAGATACGCAGTATTTT	CAISGYSRGGISDTQYF
TRBJ1-5	TRBD1	TRBV5-6	NA	TGTGCCAGCAGCGGGGTGGACAGGAATCAGCCCCAGCATTTT	CASSGVDRNQPQHF
TRBJ2-5	TRBD2	TRBV6-2/TRBV6-3	NA	TGTGCCAGCAGTTACATCCTCTCTGGAAGGGCGGGGGAGTACCAAGAGACCCAGTACTTC	CASSYILSGRAGEYQETQYF
TRBJ2-5	NA	TRBV11-3	NA	TGTGCCAGCAGCTTAGGCGGCAGCACTCAAGAGACCCAGTACTTC	CASSLGGSTQETQYF
TRBJ2-1	NA	TRBV11-2	NA	TGTGCCAGCACCTTAAAGGGGAATGAGCAGTTCTTC	CASTLKGNEQFF
TRBJ1-2	NA	TRBV7-2	NA	TGTGCCAGCAGCCCGAACCCCCCGGGGGTAGTAGGGTGGGGCTACACCTTC	CASSPNPPGVVGWGYTF
TRBJ1-5	NA	TRBV7-2	NA	TGTGCCAGCAGCGACGAGGGGGTTCAGCCCCAGCATTTT	CASSDEGVQPQHF